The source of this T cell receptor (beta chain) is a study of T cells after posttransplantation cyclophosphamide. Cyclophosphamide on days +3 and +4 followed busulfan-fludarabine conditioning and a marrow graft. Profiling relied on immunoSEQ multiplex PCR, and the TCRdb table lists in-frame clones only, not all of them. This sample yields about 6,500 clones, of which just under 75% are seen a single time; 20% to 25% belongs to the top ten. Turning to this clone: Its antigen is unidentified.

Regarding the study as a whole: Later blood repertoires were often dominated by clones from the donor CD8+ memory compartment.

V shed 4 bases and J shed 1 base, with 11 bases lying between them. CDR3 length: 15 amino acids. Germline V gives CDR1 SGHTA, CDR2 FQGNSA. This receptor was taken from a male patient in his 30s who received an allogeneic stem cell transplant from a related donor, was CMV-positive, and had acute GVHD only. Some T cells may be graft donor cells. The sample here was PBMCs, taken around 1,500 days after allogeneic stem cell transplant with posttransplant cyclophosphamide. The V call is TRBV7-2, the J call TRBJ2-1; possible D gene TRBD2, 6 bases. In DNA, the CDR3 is TGTGCCAGCAGCTACGGGAGCCCATCCTACAATGAGCAGTTCTTC. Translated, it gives CASSYGSPSYNEQFF.